The entry that follows covers one TCR beta chain sequence. This record comes from a study of blood T cell repertoires in COVID-19. In Cohort 3, a recovered donor had either two negative PCRs, clearance, or symptom resolution. TCRdb keeps only in-frame clones here, not all; method: immunoSEQ multiplex PCR. The data show roughly 260,000 clones, 90% to 95% seen once. The V and J ends lost 4 bases and 7 bases, in that order; junction bases with no gene match: 12. This CDR3 has 16 residues. CDR1 and CDR2 from the germline V gene are SGHRS and YFSETQ. The chain joins TRBV5-1 to TRBJ2-1, with 9 bases matching TRBD2. This clonotype originated in a woman aged 18-29 years who had recovered from COVID-19. The sequencing sample was made of PBMCs or T cells enriched from blood (not recorded which). The CDR3 DNA sequence: TGCGCCAGCAGCCCCTCCATGAGCGCGGGGGGGAATGAGCAGTTCTTC. This encodes CASSPSMSAGGNEQFF.